In this sample, the clone carrying this T cell receptor (beta chain) turned up a few times. Its antigen is not known. TCRdb reprocessed the RT-PCR reads with MiXCR, giving one entry per CDR3 protein. The table includes over 650,000 distinct CDR3 sequences, approximately 17% detected once. CDR3 length equals 14 residues. Germline lookup yields CDR1 DFQATT and CDR2 SNEGSKA (reference sequence). The V end lost 6 bases, the J end lost 6 bases, and 18 bases lay between the germline ends. The record originates from a study of response to subunit inactivated influenza vaccine. Broader study findings: A suggestion made by the authors is that each seasonal influenza vaccination recruits few new T cells.

Sequences were derived from PBMCs from blood, sampled 5 to 6 days after vaccination. This chain connects TRBV20-1 to TRBJ2-1; D is possibly TRBD2 (5 bases). The origin of this receptor is a man aged 45-65 years who received an inactivated influenza vaccine. The CDR3 nucleotides read TGCAGTGCCAGAAGCGGAGGACTGATCAATGAGCAGTTCTTC. It is translated as CSARSGGLINEQFF.